The 2 T cell receptor beta chains below all came from one sample that was sequenced in a study. TCRdb re-derived calls from the 5' RACE reads in MiXCR, one entry per CDR3 protein. The table shows about 41,000 distinct CDR3 sequences, with 25% to 35% occurring only once. Sequencing used memory CD4+ T cells sorted from a lymph node. Subset noted: memory CD4+ T cells, CD4+CD45RO+CD25-. These TCRs come from a female donor with breast cancer.

Only a few counts were recorded for this clonotype. The chain is built from TRBV6-5 and TRBJ1-5, with a possible D match to TRBD1 (5 bases). V lost 5 bases, J lost 2 bases, and 16 bases lay in between. Per germline, CDR1 MNHEY and CDR2 SVGAGI. The CDR3 extends over 16 amino acids. The CDR3 coding sequence is TGTGCCAGCAGTCCCACGGGGCGCGGGGGCAATCAGCCCCAGCATTTT. Encoded protein: CASSPTGRGGNQPQHF.

The V gene is TRBV3-1, the J gene TRBJ2-3; D gene ambiguous. V was shortened by 2 bases and J by 5 bases, with 5 bases between the two germline ends. Germline loops: CDR1 LGHDT, CDR2 YNNKEL (reference sequence). The CDR3 loop spans 12 amino acids. The DNA for the CDR3 is TGTGCCAGCAGCCAATCCGGAGATACGCAGTATTTT. Its translation: CASSQSGDTQYF.